This TCR beta chain was captured in a study of cytomegalovirus exposure and HLA in healthy donors. The study's findings and limits: About 87% or about 30% of the time was how often most TCR beta V segments were productive, according to an earlier analysis. In terms of immune exposure information, only CMV serostatus was available. The study assumed roughly uniform donor sequencing depth for presence/absence analyses.

Concerning this clone itself: Its antigen is unidentified.

The PCR employed 60 Vbeta primers together with 13 Jbeta primers. Using immunoSEQ multiplex PCR, the repertoire was profiled, and TCRdb retains in-frame clones only, with some absent. The profile shows hundreds of thousands of clones, almost 80% of them singletons. Though nominally healthy at sampling, donors likely had unrecorded immune exposures. Germline CDR1 reads MDHEN; CDR2 reads SYDVKM. V gave up 3 bases and J gave up 7 bases, with 11 bases separating them. CDR3 length: 13 residues. This chain connects TRBV28 to TRBJ2-3; no clear D. The receptor was derived from a male donor in good health and CMV-seronegative. The sequenced material came from PBMCs. CDR3 protein: CASSFQADNTQYF. Written as DNA, the CDR3 is TGTGCCAGCAGTTTCCAGGCAGACAATACGCAGTATTTT.